The clone carrying this T cell receptor (beta chain) was counted many times. Trimming removed 5 bases at V and 4 bases at J, with 15 bases between. Germline lookup yields CDR1 DFQATT and CDR2 SNEGSKA (reference sequence). The CDR3 loop spans 13 amino acids. The data are from a study of response to subunit inactivated influenza vaccine. TCRdb ran MiXCR on the RT-PCR reads and lists one entry per CDR3 protein. The table includes about 570,000 distinct CDR3 sequences, around 11% detected once. This same sample was also taken into another study, of T cells expressing NK-cell markers. That source reports: The cDNA for TCR beta came from 5'RACE template switching with UMIs. TCR beta repertoires came from sorted CD3+CD56+NKG2C+, CD3+CD56+NKG2C- and CD3+CD56-NKG2C+ T cells. Seven of the eight sequenced donors were classified as HCMV-seropositive, and one was classified as seronegative. These clonotypes, the leaders elsewhere, also led the CD3+CD56-NKG2C+ fraction in a handful of donors. No clear determination of HCMV specificity was made for expanded NKG2C+ T cell clones.

This receptor was identified in a man over 45 who received an inactivated influenza vaccine. The specimen was PBMCs from blood, collected on the day of vaccination. The chain couples TRBV20-1 to TRBJ2-7, with TRBD2 as a possible D gene (6 bases). In DNA, the CDR3 is TGCAGTGCTCCACCGGGACTCAATTACGAGCAGTACTTC. It translates to CSAPPGLNYEQYF.